Below, one T cell receptor (beta chain) is given with its context. Method: immunoSEQ multiplex PCR; TCRdb's copy keeps in-frame clones and lacks some. The table has hundreds of thousands of clones, more than 75% seen once. This record belongs to a study of blood T cell repertoires in COVID-19. Cohort assignment relied on participant-reported clinical history. Cohort 3 donors counted as recovered after two negative PCRs, clearance, or resolved symptoms. The germline CDR1 and CDR2 sequences are SGHAT and FQNNGV. V shed 6 bases, J shed 7 bases, and the junction held 2 bases outside the gene matches. CDR3 length: 12 amino acids.

The chain links TRBV11-2 to TRBJ2-1, with 8 positions matching TRBD1. The sample taken for sequencing was PBMCs or T cells enriched from blood (not recorded which). This TCR was sampled from a man aged 35 to 55 who had recovered from COVID-19. CDR3 DNA sequence: TGTGCCAGCAGGCGGACAGGGAATGAGCAGTTCTTC. Protein: CASRRTGNEQFF.